This TCR beta chain is from a study of cytomegalovirus exposure and HLA in healthy donors. General study findings and limits: Information on immune exposure was restricted to one variable (CMV serostatus).

The PCR used 60 Vbeta and 13 Jbeta primers. Authors' analysis steps: Per a later analysis, the number of unique TCR beta chains was roughly 87 million, of which around 9.9 million were shared. Only in-frame clones appear in the TCRdb table, and some are missing; sequencing was by immunoSEQ multiplex PCR. V and J calls and clone size are those listed in that table; D and trimming were worked out from the DNA. The table shows some 150,000 clones, with 60% to 80% occurring only once. The CDR3 covers 13 residues. Looked up from germline, CDR1 is SGHDT and CDR2 is YYEEEE. With 4 bases removed from V and 3 bases from J, the gap between germline ends came to 10 bases. As for this clone: Antigen specificity is unknown.

This chain links TRBV5-6 with TRBJ1-1; D remains ambiguous. Material: PBMCs. This clonotype was sampled from a man aged 40-55 years in good health and CMV-seropositive. The CDR3 reads CASSDLEDTEAFF. In DNA, the CDR3 is TGTGCCAGCAGCGACCTAGAGGACACTGAAGCTTTCTTT.